The next 32 T cell receptor beta chains were all read from a single sample in a study of technical replicates of blood from several donors. TCRdb keeps only in-frame clones here, not all; method: immunoSEQ multiplex PCR. In the table there are roughly 80,000 clones, about nine tenths of which are singletons. Input material: T cells isolated from PBMCs. The receptors here all came from a human donor in good health.

CDR3 sequence (DNA): TGTGCCAGCAGCGTGTCGGTAGCGGGAGGTTTCAGTAGCACAGATACGCAGTATTTT. It codes for CASSVSVAGGFSSTDTQYF. The V and J genes are TRBV9 and TRBJ2-3, with 10 nucleotides matching TRBD2. The CDR3 is 19 amino acids. V was pared by 2 bases and J by 0 bases, with 12 bases of the junction left unmatched. CDR1 and CDR2 (germline): SGDLS, YYNGEE.

This rearrangement joins TRBV5-1 to TRBJ1-4; tentative D call: TRBD1 (6 bases). The CDR3 covers 15 residues. V lost 0 bases and J lost 9, with 15 bases in between. Germline CDR1 and CDR2: SGHRS and YFSETQ. The CDR3: CASSLAGVRRKKLFF. In DNA form, the CDR3 reads TGCGCCAGCAGCTTGGCAGGGGTGAGGAGGAAAAAACTGTTTTTT.

This clone was seen only once. This chain uses TRBV28 with TRBJ2-3; D is unresolved. This CDR3 has 13 amino acids. The germline V gene has CDR1 MDHEN and CDR2 SYDVKM. Trimming cost V 8 bases and J 2 bases, with 11 bases left between them. The CDR3 is CASLSLNTDTQYF. As DNA, the CDR3 is TGTGCCAGCCTGTCGTTAAACACAGATACGCAGTATTTT. Full variable domain (outside the CDR3, taken from reference TRBV28 and TRBJ2-3): DVKVTQSSRYLVKRTGEKVFLECVQDMDHENMFWYRQDPGLGLRLIYFSYDVKMKEKGDIPEGYSVSREKKERFSLILESASTNQTSMYLCASLSLNTDTQYFGPGTRLTVL.

The chain combines TRBV27 with TRBJ2-7, with TRBD1 matching over 8 bases. The CDR3 extends over 14 amino acids. The V segment lost 2 bases and the J segment 3 bases; nucleotides outside the gene matches: 3. Looked up from germline, CDR1 is MNHEY and CDR2 is SMNVEV (reference sequence). CDR3 protein: CASSLQGADYEQYF. As DNA, the CDR3 is TGTGCCAGCAGTTTACAGGGGGCGGACTACGAGCAGTACTTC.

V is TRBV10-1 and J is TRBJ1-1, with TRBD1 identical over 10 bases. V lost 0 bases to trimming and J lost 4 bases; unmatched junction nucleotides: 2. CDR1 is WNHNN, CDR2 SYGVQD, per germline (reference sequence). The CDR3 extends over 15 amino acids. For the CDR3, the DNA is TGCGCCAGCAGTGAGTCTAGGACAGGGGGCACTGAAGCTTTCTTT. This translates into CASSESRTGGTEAFF.

The chain links TRBV11-2 to TRBJ2-3, with D maybe TRBD1 (5 bases). This CDR3 is 14 amino acids long. V was trimmed by 4 bases and J by 4 bases, leaving 12 bases between them. CDR1 is SGHAT, CDR2 FQNNGV, per germline. The CDR3 sequence is CASSSDRTADTQYF. As DNA, the CDR3 is TGTGCCAGCAGCTCCGACAGAACCGCAGATACGCAGTATTTT. The full variable domain, completed using reference TRBV11-2 and TRBJ2-3, is EAGVAQSPRYKIIEKRQSVAFWCNPISGHATLYWYQQILGQGPKLLIQFQNNGVVDDSQLPKDRFSAERLKGVDSTLKIQPAKLEDSAVYLCASSSDRTADTQYFGPGTRLTVL.

This clone has just a few counts. The V call is TRBV10-3, the J call TRBJ2-2; TRBD2 matches at 11 bases. Germline loops: CDR1 ENHRY, CDR2 SYGVKD. Trimming at V came to 4 bases and at J to 6 bases, leaving 13 bases not matched to a gene. The CDR3 is 18 amino acids. CDR3 nucleotides: TGTGCCATCAGTGGGAGTAGCGGGAGGGGTGCCGATGCCGGGGAGCTGTTTTTT. Amino acid sequence: CAISGSSGRGADAGELFF.

J is TRBJ1-5 and V is TRBV2, with a tentative D call TRBD1 (5 bases). V was trimmed by 2 bases and J by 5 bases, leaving 10 bases between them. The germline V gene has CDR1 SNHLY and CDR2 FYNNEI. This CDR3 is 14 amino acids long. As DNA, the CDR3 is TGTGCCAGCAGTGAAATTGGGGGGGATCAGCCCCAGCATTTT. Translating it yields CASSEIGGDQPQHF.

This clone was observed a few times. The chain recombines TRBV4-1 with TRBJ2-2; D is uncertain. CDR3 length: 13 amino acids. Trimming took off 1 base at V and 6 bases at J, with 6 bases between the two ends. Germline V lookup: CDR1 MGHRA, CDR2 YSYEKL. The CDR3 loop is CASSQAVPGELFF. For the CDR3, the DNA is TGCGCCAGCAGCCAAGCTGTTCCCGGGGAGCTGTTTTTT.

V gene TRBV27 combines with J gene TRBJ1-2; 11 nucleotides line up with TRBD1. This CDR3 has 15 amino acids. Germline assignment: CDR1 MNHEY and CDR2 SMNVEV (reference sequence). Trimming cost V 4 bases and J 5 bases; bases outside gene matches: 6. CDR3 protein: CASSWAGTGGYGYTF. DNA of the CDR3: TGTGCCAGCAGTTGGGCTGGGACAGGGGGATATGGCTACACCTTC.

In its sample, this clone was seen once. This chain joins TRBV19 and TRBJ1-5; D uncertain. CDR1 LNHDA and CDR2 SQIVND come from the germline V gene (reference sequence). With 4 bases removed from V and 4 bases from J, the gap between germline ends came to 14 bases. The CDR3 runs to 15 residues. The CDR3 nucleotides read TGTGCCAGTAGTAGTCAAATATTCGGTAATCAGCCCCAGCATTTT. Encoded protein: CASSSQIFGNQPQHF.

DNA of the CDR3: TGTGCCAGCAGCCGGGACAGGGTTGGCTACACCTTC. Its protein product is CASSRDRVGYTF. The V gene is TRBV7-9, the J gene TRBJ1-2; 9 bases agree with TRBD1. Trimming cost V 5 bases and J 7 bases; bases outside gene matches: 2. Germline-derived CDR1 and CDR2 are SEHNR and FQNEAQ (reference sequence). The CDR3 is made up of 12 amino acids.

This chain connects TRBV2 to TRBJ2-7; 10 positions match TRBD1. CDR3 size: 15 residues. The J segment lost 7 bases and the V segment lost 8 bases, leaving 14 bases of the junction unmatched. Germline V gene lookup returns CDR1 SNHLY and CDR2 FYNNEI. CDR3 nucleotide sequence: TGTGCCAGCGTTCGCCGACAGGGGGCTGGCGATGAGCAGTACTTC. Translating it yields CASVRRQGAGDEQYF. Complete variable domain (other parts from reference TRBV2 and TRBJ2-7): EPEVTQTPSHQVTQMGQEVILRCVPISNHLYFYWYRQILGQKVEFLVSFYNNEISEKSEIFDDQFSVERPDGSNFTLKIRSTKLEDSAMYFCASVRRQGAGDEQYFGPGTRLTVT.

The CDR3 reads CASSPSNEQFF. The CDR3 DNA reads as TGTGCCAGCTCACCCAGCAATGAGCAGTTCTTC. The V and J genes are TRBV18 and TRBJ2-1; D not certain. The germline V and J ends were trimmed by 3 bases and 6 bases, with 3 bases remaining between them. This CDR3 is 11 amino acids long. Germline lookup yields CDR1 KGHSH and CDR2 LQKENI. The full variable domain, with the rest looked up from reference TRBV18 and TRBJ2-1, is NAGVMQNPRHLVRRRGQEARLRCSPMKGHSHVYWYRQLPEEGLKFMVYLQKENIIDESGMPKERFSAEFPKEGPSILRIQQVVRGDSAAYFCASSPSNEQFFGPGTRLTVL.

This rearrangement joins TRBV6-5 to TRBJ2-2; TRBD1 matches at 7 bases. V lost 6 bases to trimming and J lost 5 bases; unmatched junction nucleotides: 3. Germline CDR1 reads MNHEY; CDR2 reads SVGAGI. The CDR3 consists of 13 residues. DNA of the CDR3: TGTGCCAGCAGCCAGACAGGGACCGGGGAGCTGTTTTTT. Its translation: CASSQTGTGELFF.

V and J are TRBV28 and TRBJ1-5, with D tentatively TRBD1 (5 bases). Trimming shortened V by 2 bases and J by 7 bases, and 12 bases separated the two germline ends. Germline loops: CDR1 MDHEN, CDR2 SYDVKM. The CDR3 loop spans 14 amino acids. The CDR3 loop reads CASSLSQGWQPQHF. Written as DNA, the CDR3 is TGTGCCAGCAGTTTAAGCCAGGGATGGCAGCCCCAGCATTTT.

V usage is TRBV28 and J usage is TRBJ2-3, with 10 bases identical to TRBD2. The J segment lost 2 bases and the V segment lost 2 bases, leaving 13 bases of the junction unmatched. There are 19 residues in the CDR3. CDR1 and CDR2 (germline): MDHEN, SYDVKM. The CDR3, as DNA: TGTGCCAGCAGTTTAATGGCCCCAGCTAGCGGGAGTTCCACAGATACGCAGTATTTT. This translates into CASSLMAPASGSSTDTQYF.

The chain employs TRBV7-2 and TRBJ1-1, with D possibly being TRBD1 (6 bases). CDR3 length: 15 residues. The V gene's germline CDR1 is SGHTA and CDR2 FQGNSA. The V gene lost 4 bases and the J gene lost 4 bases, with 16 bases spanning the gap. The CDR3 bases are TGTGCCAGCAGCTCGAATCCACAGGGTAGCACTGAAGCTTTCTTT. Translating gives CASSSNPQGSTEAFF.

V and J are TRBV6-5 and TRBJ1-2; maybe TRBD1 (5 bases). CDR3 length: 14 residues. Deletions cut 0 bases from V and 0 bases from J, with 5 bases between. Germline V gene sequence: CDR1 MNHEY, CDR2 SVGAGI. For the CDR3, the DNA is TGTGCCAGCAGTTACTCCAGGGCTAACTATGGCTACACCTTC. Encoded protein: CASSYSRANYGYTF.

Notes on this clone: A read error may produce the germline difference seen at one junction end. V usage is TRBV18 and J usage is TRBJ1-5, with D uncertain. The germline V gene encodes CDR1 KGHSH and CDR2 LQKENI. The CDR3 covers 12 residues. The CDR3 protein is CASSPGTQAQHF. Written as DNA, the CDR3 is TGTGCCAGCTCCCCTGGCACTCAGGCCCAGCATTTT.

The chain is built from TRBV7-3 and TRBJ2-3; D not certain. Per germline, CDR1 SGHTA and CDR2 FQGTGA. The V end was cut by 5 bases, the J end by 9 bases, with 12 bases between. CDR3 length: 12 residues. In DNA, the CDR3 is TGTGCCAGCAGCCCAGCCGTGGGCACGCAGTATTTT. Amino acids: CASSPAVGTQYF.

The chain is built from TRBV30 and TRBJ1-6; TRBD1 is a possible D gene (6 bases). Germline V gene sequence: CDR1 GTSNPN, CDR2 SVGIG (reference sequence). The CDR3 runs to 14 residues. Trimming removed 3 bases at V and 7 bases at J, with 13 bases between. CDR3 residues: CAWSIRQGNSPLHF. The CDR3 region has the DNA TGTGCCTGGAGCATAAGGCAGGGGAATTCACCCCTCCACTTT.

The V and J genes are TRBV15 and TRBJ1-3; 10 bases are shared with TRBD1. The CDR3 length is 15 residues. Germline-derived CDR1 and CDR2 are LNHNV and YYDKDF (reference sequence). Unmatched junction bases numbered 7, after V lost 8 bases and J lost 3 bases. The CDR3 loop reads CATLGQGDYGNTIYF. In DNA, the CDR3 is TGTGCCACCCTCGGACAGGGGGATTATGGAAACACCATATATTTT.

The gene calls are TRBV10-3 and TRBJ2-7; no definite D call. Germline V gene data show CDR1 as ENHRY and CDR2 as SYGVKD. The CDR3 runs 12 residues. Trimming pared 1 base from V and 4 bases from J, leaving 5 bases between. This CDR3 is CAISEFGYEQYF. The CDR3 nucleotides are TGTGCCATCAGTGAGTTCGGGTACGAGCAGTACTTC.

This clone has only one observation. V is TRBV5-1 and J is TRBJ2-1, with TRBD1 matching over 8 bases. With V trimmed by 4 bases and J by 0 bases, 6 bases remained unmatched. Germline V gene data show CDR1 as SGHRS and CDR2 as YFSETQ. The length of the CDR3 is 16 residues. The CDR3 DNA reads TGCGCCAGCAGCCCTACCACAGGGGGCTCCTACAATGAGCAGTTCTTC. It yields the protein CASSPTTGGSYNEQFF.

The chain carries TRBV6-5 and TRBJ2-7; possible D gene TRBD1, 5 bases. Deletions cut 5 bases from V and 3 bases from J, with 14 bases between. The CDR3 contains 14 residues. Germline CDR1 and CDR2: MNHEY and SVGAGI. The CDR3 loop is CASSQSGAVYEQYF. Here the CDR3 DNA reads TGTGCCAGCAGTCAGTCTGGGGCGGTCTACGAGCAGTACTTC.

The V and J genes are TRBV4-2 and TRBJ1-2, with D unresolved. Germline V gene data show CDR1 as LGHNA and CDR2 as YNFKEQ. V was cut by 2 bases and J by 6 bases, with 10 bases left in between. This CDR3 has 13 amino acids. This chain's CDR3 is CASSQTERNGYTF. CDR3 coding DNA: TGTGCCAGCAGCCAAACAGAACGGAATGGCTACACCTTC.

This chain uses TRBV2 with TRBJ2-7; D is possibly TRBD2 (6 bases). The V and J ends lost 8 bases and 0 bases respectively, with 11 bases between them. The CDR3 is 13 amino acids. Germline values: CDR1 SNHLY, CDR2 FYNNEI. CDR3 bases: TGTGCCAGCTGTCGGGGGAGCTCCTACGAGCAGTACTTC. Its protein product is CASCRGSSYEQYF.

This sequence joins TRBV27 and TRBJ2-7, with a possible D match to TRBD1 (6 bases). This CDR3 spans 16 amino acids. From germline, CDR1 is MNHEY and CDR2 SMNVEV (reference sequence). The ends were cut back, 5 bases at V and 3 bases at J, with 20 bases in the middle. CDR3 region: CASSPSVTGIYYEQYF. The DNA of the CDR3 is TGTGCCAGCAGTCCTTCGGTCACAGGGATATACTACGAGCAGTACTTC.

This clone was seen a handful of times. The chain uses TRBV13 and TRBJ2-7, with 9 bases lining up with TRBD2. CDR3 size: 17 residues. CDR1 is PRHDT, CDR2 FYEKMQ, per germline (reference sequence). Trimming removed 3 bases from V and 2 bases from J; junction bases left unmatched: 11. This CDR3 reads CASSFRNSGRKTYEQYF. CDR3 DNA: TGTGCCAGCAGCTTTAGGAATAGCGGGAGAAAAACCTACGAGCAGTACTTC.

This clone was picked up one time. The chain joins TRBV5-4 to TRBJ2-3; D is perhaps TRBD2 (5 bases). The length of the CDR3 is 16 residues. The germline V gene encodes CDR1 SGHNT and CDR2 YYREEE (reference sequence). Trimming left V 4 bases short and J 0 bases short, with 15 bases between. The CDR3 DNA reads as TGTGCCAGCAGCCCGTTGAGGGATACTAGCACAGATACGCAGTATTTT. Amino acid sequence: CASSPLRDTSTDTQYF.

This rearrangement joins TRBV28 to TRBJ1-3, with TRBD1 matching over 8 bases. V lost 10 bases to trimming and J lost 2 bases; unmatched junction nucleotides: 10. CDR3 length: 15 amino acids. Germline V gene data show CDR1 as MDHEN and CDR2 as SYDVKM. The CDR3 DNA is TGTGCCACGTCTACCGGGACAGGAGCTGGAAACACCATATATTTT. The encoded protein is CATSTGTGAGNTIYF.